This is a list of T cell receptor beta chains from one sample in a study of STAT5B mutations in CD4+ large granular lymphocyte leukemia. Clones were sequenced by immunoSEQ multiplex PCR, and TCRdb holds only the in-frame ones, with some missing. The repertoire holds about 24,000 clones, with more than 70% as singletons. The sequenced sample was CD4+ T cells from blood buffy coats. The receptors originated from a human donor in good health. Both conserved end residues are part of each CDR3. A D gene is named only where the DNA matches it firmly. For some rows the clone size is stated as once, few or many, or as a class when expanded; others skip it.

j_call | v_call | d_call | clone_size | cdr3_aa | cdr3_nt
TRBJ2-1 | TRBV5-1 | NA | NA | CASSLTRESYNEQFF | TGCGCCAGCAGCTTGACCCGGGAATCATACAATGAGCAGTTCTTC
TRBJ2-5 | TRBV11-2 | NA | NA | CASSLDRAGQETQYF | TGTGCCAGCAGCTTAGATCGGGCAGGGCAAGAGACCCAGTACTTC
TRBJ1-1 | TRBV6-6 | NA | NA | CASSPRSGVKNTEAFF | TGTGCCAGCAGTCCCCGAAGCGGAGTCAAGAACACTGAAGCTTTCTTT
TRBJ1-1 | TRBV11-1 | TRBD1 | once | CASSAHTGGGTEAFF | TGTGCCAGCAGCGCCCATACAGGGGGTGGCACTGAAGCTTTCTTT
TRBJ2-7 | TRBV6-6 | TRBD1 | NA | CASARDREYEQYF | TGTGCCAGCGCTAGGGACAGGGAGTACGAGCAGTACTTC
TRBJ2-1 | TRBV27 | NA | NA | CASSSTGSNEQFF | TGTGCCAGCAGTTCCACAGGGAGCAATGAGCAGTTCTTC
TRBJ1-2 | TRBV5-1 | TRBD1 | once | CASSLNPGQGARGYTF | TGCGCCAGCAGCTTAAATCCGGGACAGGGGGCGCGTGGCTACACCTTC
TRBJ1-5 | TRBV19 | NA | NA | CASNQSNQPQHF | TGTGCCAGTAATCAGAGCAATCAGCCCCAGCATTTT
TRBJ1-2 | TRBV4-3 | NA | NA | CASSQVPGETYGYTF | TGCGCCAGCAGCCAAGTCCCAGGGGAAACATATGGCTACACCTTC
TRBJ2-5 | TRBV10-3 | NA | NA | CAISEGTPRGETQYF | TGTGCCATCAGTGAGGGGACACCAAGGGGAGAGACCCAGTACTTC
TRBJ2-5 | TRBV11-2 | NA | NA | CASSLVTDSYQETQYF | TGTGCCAGCAGCTTAGTGACAGATTCGTACCAAGAGACCCAGTACTTC
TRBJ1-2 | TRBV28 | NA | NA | CASSSLFGEGYGYTF | TGTGCCAGCAGTTCCCTTTTTGGGGAGGGATATGGCTACACCTTC
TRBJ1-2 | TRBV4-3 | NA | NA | CASSQEVRPSNYGYTF | TGCGCCAGCAGCCAAGAGGTGAGGCCCTCTAACTATGGCTACACCTTC
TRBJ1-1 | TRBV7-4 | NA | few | CASRGWGYLAFF | TGTGCCAGCAGGGGGTGGGGCTACCTAGCTTTCTTT
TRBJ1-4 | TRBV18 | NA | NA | CASSPLQAANEKLFF | TGTGCCAGCTCACCACTACAGGCGGCTAATGAAAAACTGTTTTTT
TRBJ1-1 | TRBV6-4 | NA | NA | CASSELAGRTEAFF | TGTGCCAGCAGTGAACTGGCAGGGAGGACTGAAGCTTTCTTT
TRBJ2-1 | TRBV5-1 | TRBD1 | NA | CASSLGSGGRNEQFF | TGCGCCAGCAGCTTGGGGTCAGGGGGTAGGAATGAGCAGTTCTTC
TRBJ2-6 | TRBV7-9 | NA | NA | CASSLGRVAERPGANVLTF | TGTGCCAGCAGCTTAGGGCGAGTGGCAGAACGGCCTGGGGCCAACGTCCTGACTTTC
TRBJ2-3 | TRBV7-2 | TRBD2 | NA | CASSGGGAATDTQYF | TGTGCCAGCAGCGGCGGGGGGGCCGCGACAGATACGCAGTATTTT
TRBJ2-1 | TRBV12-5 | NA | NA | CASGLVHGGLHNEQFF | TGTGCTAGTGGTTTGGTACACGGGGGGCTACACAATGAGCAGTTCTTC
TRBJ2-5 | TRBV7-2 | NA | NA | CASSLGFGGQETQYF | TGTGCCAGCAGCTTAGGGTTCGGGGGGCAGGAGACCCAGTACTTC
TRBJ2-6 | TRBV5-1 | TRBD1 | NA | CASSSGQGAPGANVLTF | TGCGCCAGCAGCTCCGGACAGGGGGCGCCGGGGGCCAACGTCCTGACTTTC
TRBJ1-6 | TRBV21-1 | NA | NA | CASSKIGDGNSPLHF | TGTGCCAGCAGCAAAATTGGGGACGGGAATTCACCCCTCCACTTT
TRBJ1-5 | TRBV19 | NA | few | CASSVDRFNNQPQHF | TGTGCCAGTAGTGTCGACAGGTTCAACAATCAGCCCCAGCATTTT
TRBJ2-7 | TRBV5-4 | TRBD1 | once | CASSLDRTGGTYEQYF | TGTGCCAGCAGCTTGGACCGGACAGGGGGCACCTACGAGCAGTACTTC
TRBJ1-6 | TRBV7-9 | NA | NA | CASSPTGTTGNSPLHF | TGTGCCAGCAGCCCAACCGGGACCACCGGCAATTCACCCCTCCACTTT
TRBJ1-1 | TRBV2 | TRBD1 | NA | CASRTGQGTMNTEAFF | TGTGCCAGCAGGACGGGACAGGGGACAATGAACACTGAAGCTTTCTTT
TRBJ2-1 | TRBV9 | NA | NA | CASSVGYGPRFNEQFF | TGTGCCAGCAGCGTAGGTTACGGGCCCCGGTTCAATGAGCAGTTCTTC
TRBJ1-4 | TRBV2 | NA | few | CASVAGPSAEKLFF | TGTGCCAGCGTGGCGGGTCCCTCAGCGGAAAAACTGTTTTTT
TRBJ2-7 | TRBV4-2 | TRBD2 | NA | CASSQAGGRFEQYF | TGTGCCAGCAGCCAAGCGGGGGGGCGGTTCGAGCAGTACTTC
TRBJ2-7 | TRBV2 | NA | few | CASKGWGDYEQYF | TGTGCCAGCAAGGGTTGGGGGGACTACGAGCAGTACTTC
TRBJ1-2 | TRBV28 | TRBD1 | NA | CASTQEDRAYGYTF | TGTGCCAGCACCCAGGAGGACAGGGCTTATGGCTACACCTTC
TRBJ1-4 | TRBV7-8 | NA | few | CASSLTASNEKLFF | TGTGCCAGCAGCTTAACGGCCTCGAATGAAAAACTGTTTTTT
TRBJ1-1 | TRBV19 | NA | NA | CASSSEGGKFRSTEAFF | TGTGCCAGTAGTTCAGAGGGGGGCAAGTTTCGGAGCACTGAAGCTTTCTTT